This T cell receptor (beta chain) derives from a study of a mutant IDH1 vaccine in newly diagnosed glioma. On the study more broadly: Treatment recipients were about 60% male and around 40% female, and their mean age was about 39 years. V12 took place at week 35, and V13 at week 47. Patients previously underwent radiotherapy, temozolomide, or both, and most underwent both.

Sequencing was performed with immunoSEQ multiplex PCR; in TCRdb, only in-frame clones are kept and a portion is missing. The sample records around 40,000 clones, approximately 86% being singletons. Concerning this clone itself: Its target is not known.

Time point of the sample: week 47, end of study. Doses consisted of 300 ug of mutant IDH1 20-mer peptide each, paired with topical imiquimod. Across weeks 1, 3, 5, 7, 11, 15, 19 and 23, patients received a vaccination each time, eight in all. The V gene's germline CDR1 is SEHNR and CDR2 FQNEAQ (reference sequence). The germline V and J ends were trimmed by 5 bases and 1 base, with 9 bases remaining between them. This CDR3 is built from 14 residues. The clonotype comes from a young man with glioma. Some clones in this sample may be carry-over from other donors' samples. The sequenced sample was PBMCs, obtained from a glioma patient whose treatment included an IDH1 peptide vaccine. This chain connects TRBV7-9 to TRBJ1-3; D remains ambiguous. This chain's CDR3 is CASSRVVSGNTIYF. For the CDR3, the DNA is TGTGCCAGCAGCCGGGTTGTATCTGGAAACACCATATATTTT. Based on the CDR3 plus reference TRBV7-9 and TRBJ1-3, the full variable domain is DTGVSQNPRHKITKRGQNVTFRCDPISEHNRLYWYRQTLGQGPEFLTYFQNEAQLEKSRLLSDRFSAERPKGSFSTLEIQRTEQGDSAMYLCASSRVVSGNTIYFGEGSWLTVV.